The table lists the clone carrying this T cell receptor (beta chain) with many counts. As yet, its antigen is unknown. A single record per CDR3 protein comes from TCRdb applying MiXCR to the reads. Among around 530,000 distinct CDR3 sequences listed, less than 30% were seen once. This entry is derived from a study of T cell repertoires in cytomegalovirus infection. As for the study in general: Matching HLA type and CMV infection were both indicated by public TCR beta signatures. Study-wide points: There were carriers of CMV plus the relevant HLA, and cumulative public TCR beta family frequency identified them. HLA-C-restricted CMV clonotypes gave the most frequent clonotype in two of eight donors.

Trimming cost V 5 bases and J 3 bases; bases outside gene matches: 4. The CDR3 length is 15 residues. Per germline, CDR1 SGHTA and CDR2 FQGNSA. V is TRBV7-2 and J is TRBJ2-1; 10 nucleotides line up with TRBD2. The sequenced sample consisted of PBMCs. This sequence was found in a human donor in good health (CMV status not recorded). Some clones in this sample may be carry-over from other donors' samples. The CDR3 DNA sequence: TGTGCCAGCAGCGCCCGGACTAGCGGCTACAATGAGCAGTTCTTC. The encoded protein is CASSARTSGYNEQFF. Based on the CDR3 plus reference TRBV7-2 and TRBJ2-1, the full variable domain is GAGVSQSPSNKVTEKGKDVELRCDPISGHTALYWYRQSLGQGLEFLIYFQGNSAPDKSGLPSDRFSAERTGGSVSTLTIQRTQQEDSAVYLCASSARTSGYNEQFFGPGTRLTVL.